The clone carrying this T cell receptor beta chain was observed a single time. Its matching antigen is unknown. These data come from a study of vaccination and CD4 T cells after COVID-19. Whole-study context: Stimulation of the cells used overlapping spike peptide pools from SARS-CoV-2 and from the common cold coronaviruses HCoV-NL63, HCoV-OC43 and HCoV-229E. General study findings and limits: Vaccine-specific clones numbering 304 of 307 showed spike mono-reactivity in convalescent patients.

Oncomine TCR Beta short-read sequencing was applied to DNA from cultured CD4+ T cells. The source of extracted genomic DNA was cultured CD4+ T cells. TCRdb analysed the PCR reads with MiXCR anew, one entry per CDR3 protein. The data show around 8,200 distinct CDR3 sequences, roughly 50% seen once. Treatment noted: roughly nine-day PBMC culture with coronavirus spike peptide pools or control peptides (ViraFEST assay). Samples of CD4+ T cells were obtained from the unexposed donor before the COVID-19 pandemic (2011-2018). SARS-CoV-2 S/N and four cold-coronavirus spikes were used to probe unexposed-donor CD4+ T cells, cells permitting. Germline CDR1 reads MGHRA; CDR2 reads YSYEKL. Germline trimming cut 3 bases from V and 4 bases from J; bases unmatched to any gene: 2. The CDR3 length is 16 residues.

V gene TRBV4-1 combines with J gene TRBJ2-3; TRBD2 matches 15 bases. The origin of this receptor is a human donor in good health. Source material: CD4+ T cells from blood, cultured in vitro. In DNA, the CDR3 is TGCGCCAGCAGCCATCGGACTAGCGGGGGGGCAGATACGCAGTATTTT. It codes for CASSHRTSGGADTQYF.